The 32 T cell receptor beta chains below come from one sample, sequenced in a study of T cell responses to AZD1222 COVID-19 vaccine. This table comes from immunoSEQ multiplex PCR, and its TCRdb copy is limited to in-frame clones, with some not included. The table lists about 94,000 clones, about 85% of them singletons. The input for sequencing was peripheral blood, taken 28 days after the second AZD1222 dose. The receptors were sampled from an adult who received the AZD1222 COVID-19 vaccine.

The chain carries TRBV5-1 and TRBJ2-1; 8 nucleotides align to TRBD2. Germline V gives CDR1 SGHRS, CDR2 YFSETQ. This CDR3 spans 15 amino acids. The V and J ends lost 6 bases and 2 bases, in that order; junction bases with no gene match: 7. The CDR3 here is CASTRGGKPYNEQFF. CDR3 bases: TGCGCCAGCACCCGGGGGGGAAAACCCTACAATGAGCAGTTCTTC.

The J gene is TRBJ1-4, the V gene TRBV7-9; perhaps TRBD1 as D (6 bases). Germline values: CDR1 SEHNR, CDR2 FQNEAQ (reference sequence). V lost 5 bases and J 2 bases, leaving 15 bases between the germline ends. This CDR3 spans 16 amino acids. The CDR3 here is CASSPPRGRTNEKLFF. The CDR3 DNA is TGTGCCAGCAGCCCCCCCAGGGGAAGGACTAATGAAAAACTGTTTTTT. The complete variable domain, with remaining parts taken from reference TRBV7-9 and TRBJ1-4, reads DTGVSQNPRHKITKRGQNVTFRCDPISEHNRLYWYRQTLGQGPEFLTYFQNEAQLEKSRLLSDRFSAERPKGSFSTLEIQRTEQGDSAMYLCASSPPRGRTNEKLFFGSGTQLSVL.

The chain joins TRBV18 to TRBJ1-2, with D perhaps matching TRBD1 (5 bases). V gave up 3 bases and J gave up 6 bases, with 17 bases separating them. The CDR3 spans 15 residues. From germline, CDR1 is KGHSH and CDR2 LQKENI. This CDR3 reads CASSPLPGDVNGYTF. DNA for the CDR3: TGTGCCAGCTCACCTCTTCCGGGGGACGTTAATGGCTACACCTTC.

The rearrangement joins TRBV2 to TRBJ1-4; unclear D gene. Germline V gene sequence: CDR1 SNHLY, CDR2 FYNNEI. Trimming stripped 9 bases from V and 12 bases from J, with 17 bases between. This CDR3 is 12 amino acids long. The CDR3 coding sequence is TGTGCCAGTCTTCGGGCGATGAGGGAACTGTTTTTT. This gives the protein CASLRAMRELFF.

This chain uses TRBV11-2 with TRBJ2-1; 11 positions match TRBD2. J gave up 6 bases and V 5 bases, and 6 bases lay outside the gene matches. Germline loops: CDR1 SGHAT, CDR2 FQNNGV. The CDR3 has 15 residues. The CDR3 protein is CASSALAGGPNEQFF. CDR3 DNA sequence: TGTGCCAGCAGCGCTCTAGCGGGGGGCCCCAATGAGCAGTTCTTC.

This rearrangement joins TRBV7-2 to TRBJ2-7, with TRBD1 as a possible D gene (5 bases). This CDR3 spans 11 amino acids. V was shortened by 4 bases and J by 6 bases, with 7 bases between the two germline ends. Germline V gene sequence: CDR1 SGHTA, CDR2 FQGNSA. The CDR3, as DNA: TGTGCCAGCAGCTATGGGGCCGAGCAGTACTTC. This gives the protein CASSYGAEQYF.

This clone was found a few times. The chain employs TRBV9 and TRBJ2-7, with D possibly being TRBD1 or TRBD2 (5 bases each). From germline, CDR1 is SGDLS and CDR2 YYNGEE. The ends were cut back, 2 bases at V and 7 bases at J, with 19 bases in the middle. The CDR3 consists of 15 residues. The CDR3 DNA follows: TGTGCCAGCAGCGTTGGGGGATACCCATCGGGTGAGCAGTACTTC. Amino acid sequence: CASSVGGYPSGEQYF.

A few counts support this clone. This chain joins TRBV2 and TRBJ2-5; D might be TRBD2 (5 bases). The CDR3 spans 12 residues. CDR1 and CDR2 from the germline V gene are SNHLY and FYNNEI. V was clipped by 5 bases and J by 4 bases, with 8 bases between them. The CDR3 region is CASSPSGETQYF. The CDR3 DNA is TGTGCCAGCAGTCCGAGCGGAGAGACCCAGTACTTC.

A remark on this clone: This same CDR3 is encoded by further DNA sequences in the sample. The chain has TRBV5-4 and TRBJ2-5; D is unclear. Per the germline V gene, CDR1 is SGHNT and CDR2 is YYREEE (reference sequence). The length of the CDR3 is 13 residues. V lost 0 bases and J lost 3, with 6 bases in between. Here the CDR3 DNA reads TGTGCCAGCAGCTTGGTTGGGGAAGAGACCCAGTACTTC. Its translation: CASSLVGEETQYF. Full variable domain (remainder filled in from reference TRBV5-4 and TRBJ2-5): ETGVTQSPTHLIKTRGQQVTLRCSSQSGHNTVSWYQQALGQGPQFIFQYYREEENGRGNFPPRFSGLQFPNYSSELNVNALELDDSALYLCASSLVGEETQYFGPGTRLLVL.

The rearrangement links TRBV28 to TRBJ1-3; D gene uncertain. V shed 6 bases and J shed 3 bases, with 12 bases lying between them. Germline V CDR1 and CDR2: MDHEN, SYDVKM. There are 14 residues in the CDR3. CDR3 bases: TGTGCCAGCAGCCTAAGAGGGTTTGGAAACACCATATATTTT. Amino acid sequence: CASSLRGFGNTIYF.

V is TRBV28 and J is TRBJ1-1; D is unclear. The CDR3 is 11 residues long. V was shortened by 2 bases and J by 12 bases, with 10 bases between the two germline ends. The germline gives CDR1 MDHEN, CDR2 SYDVKM. The chain's CDR3 is CASSLALLTFF. The CDR3 DNA is TGTGCCAGCAGTTTAGCACTTCTAACTTTCTTT.

The rearrangement links TRBV7-3 to TRBJ2-7; D perhaps matches TRBD2 (5 bases). CDR3 length equals 13 residues. Germline lookup yields CDR1 SGHTA and CDR2 FQGTGA. V lost 2 bases to trimming and J lost 6 bases, with 11 bases between them. The CDR3 DNA reads as TGTGCCAGCAGCTTACGCGGACTGAGCGAGCAGTACTTC. Protein: CASSLRGLSEQYF.

This chain joins TRBV9 and TRBJ2-2, with D unclear. The CDR3 is 17 residues long. Germline CDR1 and CDR2: SGDLS and YYNGEE. The V and J ends lost 0 bases and 1 base respectively, with 13 bases between them. Written as DNA, the CDR3 is TGTGCCAGCAGCGTAGCTGGTAATCGACTGAACACCGGGGAGCTGTTTTTT. Translating it yields CASSVAGNRLNTGELFF.

This rearrangement joins TRBV10-2 to TRBJ1-5; 10 bases fit TRBD1. The CDR3 length is 14 residues. V gave up 5 bases and J gave up 6 bases; unmatched junction bases: 4. Germline V gene lookup returns CDR1 WSHSY and CDR2 SAAADI. CDR3 sequence reads: CASSPGTGAQPQHF. The CDR3 DNA is TGCGCCAGCAGTCCAGGGACAGGGGCTCAGCCCCAGCATTTT.

This chain joins TRBV15 and TRBJ2-1; D perhaps matches TRBD1 (6 bases). V was trimmed by 0 bases and J by 4 bases, leaving 7 bases between them. Germline V gene lookup returns CDR1 LNHNV and CDR2 YYDKDF (reference sequence). This CDR3 has 14 amino acids. CDR3 sequence (DNA): TGTGCCACCAGCAGAGATCAGGGGTACAATGAGCAGTTCTTC. It specifies CATSRDQGYNEQFF.

The chain has TRBV11-2 and TRBJ2-1; 8 bases match TRBD2. V gave up 5 bases and J gave up 0 bases; unmatched junction bases: 15. This CDR3 region has 19 residues. Per germline, CDR1 SGHAT and CDR2 FQNNGV. CDR3 coding DNA: TGTGCCAGCAGCCACCCCCAGCGGGAGCATACTCGCTCCTACAATGAGCAGTTCTTC. It codes for CASSHPQREHTRSYNEQFF.

The rearrangement links TRBV23-1 to TRBJ2-7; unclear D gene. TRBV23-1 is classed as an ORF, of uncertain function. The ends were cut back, 0 bases at V and 3 bases at J, with 15 bases in the middle. The CDR3 extends over 16 amino acids. The CDR3 reads CASSQSPRPTDYEQYF. In nucleotides, the CDR3 is TGCGCCAGCAGTCAATCCCCCCGGCCGACCGACTACGAGCAGTACTTC.

J is TRBJ2-7 and V is TRBV9, with D perhaps TRBD1 or TRBD2 (5 bases each). The CDR3 covers 14 residues. Per the germline V gene, CDR1 is SGDLS and CDR2 is YYNGEE. V lost 3 bases and J 4 bases, leaving 14 bases between the germline ends. The CDR3 is CASSATGTAYEQYF. The CDR3, as DNA: TGTGCCAGCAGCGCCACCGGGACGGCTTACGAGCAGTACTTC.

The sample holds a few counts of this clone. An end of the junction does not agree with germline; a read error may underlie this. The rearrangement uses TRBV7-7 and TRBJ2-1, with D unresolved. The CDR3 runs to 12 residues. Germline V gene lookup returns CDR1 SSHAT and CDR2 FNYEAQ (reference sequence). The DNA for the CDR3 is TGTGCTAGCAGCTCGAACGGTAATGAGCAGTTCTTC. Its translation is CASSSNGNEQFF.

V gene TRBV5-1 combines with J gene TRBJ2-3; 12 nucleotides match TRBD1. V shed 5 bases and J 4 bases; nucleotides not matched to a gene: 8. The CDR3 extends over 16 amino acids. Per the germline V gene, CDR1 is SGHRS and CDR2 is YFSETQ. CDR3 sequence reads: CASSLSGTGGADTQYF. The CDR3 DNA reads TGCGCCAGCAGTTTGTCCGGGACAGGGGGCGCAGATACGCAGTATTTT.

The chain uses TRBV19 and TRBJ1-3; D remains ambiguous. The CDR3 runs 12 residues. V lost 7 bases, J lost 2 bases, and 6 bases lay in between. The germline V gene encodes CDR1 LNHDA and CDR2 SQIVND (reference sequence). CDR3 in amino acids: CASKGPGNTIYF. The DNA of the CDR3 is TGTGCCAGTAAGGGTCCTGGAAACACCATATATTTT. The entire variable domain, with the rest obtained from reference TRBV19 and TRBJ1-3, is as follows: DGGITQSPKYLFRKEGQNVTLSCEQNLNHDAMYWYRQDPGQGLRLIYYSQIVNDFQKGDIAEGYSVSREKKESFPLTVTSAQKNPTAFYLCASKGPGNTIYFGEGSWLTVV.

This clone showed up just once. The genes are TRBV5-6 and TRBJ2-3; D is undetermined. V dropped 0 bases and J dropped 6 bases, with 2 bases sitting between them. This CDR3 has 11 amino acids. CDR1 SGHDT and CDR2 YYEEEE come from the germline V gene. CDR3 residues: CASSLADTQYF. In DNA form, the CDR3 reads TGTGCCAGCAGCTTGGCGGATACGCAGTATTTT.

The chain carries TRBV18 and TRBJ2-1; TRBD1 or TRBD2 may be the D gene (6 bases each). The germline gives CDR1 KGHSH, CDR2 LQKENI. The CDR3 loop spans 15 amino acids. Trimming pared 6 bases from V and 7 bases from J, leaving 19 bases between. CDR3 in DNA: TGTGCCAGCTCCCCCACCCCGGGGGCAGAAAATGAGCAGTTCTTC. Protein sequence: CASSPTPGAENEQFF.

The chain couples TRBV10-1 to TRBJ2-7; D not resolved. Trimming removed 1 base from V and 0 bases from J, with 7 bases in between. CDR1 is WNHNN and CDR2 is SYGVQD in the germline V gene (reference sequence). This CDR3 comprises 14 residues. CDR3 nucleotides: TGCGCCAGCAGTGAGTACAAGAGCTCCTACGAGCAGTACTTC. Its translation: CASSEYKSSYEQYF.

The chain links TRBV20-1 to TRBJ1-2; D might be TRBD1 (5 bases). The CDR3 consists of 13 residues. Deletions cut 3 bases from V and 8 bases from J, with 16 bases between. Per germline, CDR1 DFQATT and CDR2 SNEGSKA (reference sequence). CDR3 in DNA: TGCAGTGCTAGTTCCTCGGCCAGGGCCGGCTACACCTTC. It translates to CSASSSARAGYTF.

This sequence joins TRBV2 and TRBJ1-3; D perhaps matches TRBD1 (6 bases). The V end was cut by 7 bases, the J end by 4 bases, with 14 bases between. The germline V gene encodes CDR1 SNHLY and CDR2 FYNNEI. The CDR3 covers 14 residues. CDR3 in DNA: TGTGCCAGCAATGGACAGTATGCCGGAAACACCATATATTTT. Translated: CASNGQYAGNTIYF.

CDR3 nucleotides: TGCAGCATGTCCTTGGTCGGGGGCGACAGAGAGACCCAGTACTTC. Translation: CSMSLVGGDRETQYF. The chain carries TRBV29-1 and TRBJ2-5, with D perhaps matching TRBD1 or TRBD2 (6 bases each). V lost 8 bases, J lost 4 bases, and 23 bases lay in between. The CDR3 runs to 15 residues. Per germline, CDR1 SQVTM and CDR2 ANQGSEA. The entire variable domain, with the rest obtained from reference TRBV29-1 and TRBJ2-5, is as follows: SAVISQKPSRDICQRGTSLTIQCQVDSQVTMMFWYRQQPGQSLTLIATANQGSEATYESGFVIDKFPISRPNLTFSTLTVSNMSPEDSSIYLCSMSLVGGDRETQYFGPGTRLLVL.

V and J are TRBV7-2 and TRBJ2-3; D remains unclear. This CDR3 has 15 residues. Per the germline V gene, CDR1 is SGHTA and CDR2 is FQGNSA. V lost 1 base and J 0 bases, leaving 8 bases between the germline ends. The CDR3 DNA is TGTGCCAGCAGCTTAGACGGAACTAGCACAGATACGCAGTATTTT. This sequence encodes CASSLDGTSTDTQYF.

This chain connects TRBV7-9 to TRBJ2-5; D ambiguous. Per germline, CDR1 SEHNR and CDR2 FQNEAQ (reference sequence). Trimming cost V 3 bases and J 5 bases, with 7 bases left between them. The CDR3 has 12 amino acids. CDR3 DNA sequence: TGTGCCAGCAGCTTTCTTCGGGAGACCCAGTACTTC. Amino acid sequence: CASSFLRETQYF.

V usage is TRBV21-1 and J usage is TRBJ2-6. TRBV21-1 has pseudogene status. The CDR3 length is 15 residues. The CDR3 DNA follows: TGTGCCAGCAACGACGGTAGCTCTGGGGCCAACGTCCTGACTTTC. This translates into CASNDGSSGANVLTF.

The gene calls are TRBV5-4 and TRBJ2-1, with 7 bases identical to TRBD2. The CDR3 consists of 16 residues. Germline CDR1 is SGHNT and CDR2 is YYREEE (reference sequence). Germline trimming cut 0 bases from V and 8 bases from J; bases unmatched to any gene: 11. CDR3 DNA: TGTGCCAGCAGCTTGGTTACGGGAGGACTAAAGGATGAGCAGTTCTTC. Its translation is CASSLVTGGLKDEQFF.

The table lists this clone with a few counts. The chain carries TRBV30 and TRBJ1-1, with D possibly TRBD1 on 5 matching bases. CDR1 and CDR2 (germline): GTSNPN, SVGIG (reference sequence). CDR3 length equals 17 residues. Deletions cut 0 bases from V and 0 bases from J, with 17 bases between. The CDR3 DNA follows: TGTGCCTGGAGTGTACCTCGGGGCAGGGCAGTGAACACTGAAGCTTTCTTT. Residues: CAWSVPRGRAVNTEAFF.